This T cell receptor (beta chain) was sequenced in a study of T cell responses to AZD1222 COVID-19 vaccine. Overall study: Combined were second doses at about 4 or about 12 weeks.

Worth noting for this clone: Its antigen is not identified.

CDR3 size: 13 residues. V was cut by 5 bases and J by 6 bases, with 10 bases left in between. Germline V gene data show CDR1 as SNHLY and CDR2 as FYNNEI. Using immunoSEQ multiplex PCR, the repertoire was profiled, and TCRdb retains in-frame clones only, with some absent. The sample records some 130,000 clones, approximately 90% being singletons. Overall study findings and caveats: Once two AZD1222 doses were given, Spike-specific TCR breadth and depth went up. Among those given AZD1222, only 6 or 7 were seropositive at baseline. White British donors predominated, females outnumbered males, and clonal diversity was possibly underestimated.

Material: peripheral blood, obtained on day 0 of AZD1222 vaccination. The receptor comes from an adult in good health. The chain is built from TRBV2 and TRBJ2-2, with D possibly being TRBD1 (5 bases). CDR3 DNA: TGTGCCAGCAGTTCTCAGGGTTCCGGGGAGCTGTTTTTT. Protein product: CASSSQGSGELFF. The complete variable domain, with remaining parts taken from reference TRBV2 and TRBJ2-2, reads EPEVTQTPSHQVTQMGQEVILRCVPISNHLYFYWYRQILGQKVEFLVSFYNNEISEKSEIFDDQFSVERPDGSNFTLKIRSTKLEDSAMYFCASSSQGSGELFFGEGSRLTVL.